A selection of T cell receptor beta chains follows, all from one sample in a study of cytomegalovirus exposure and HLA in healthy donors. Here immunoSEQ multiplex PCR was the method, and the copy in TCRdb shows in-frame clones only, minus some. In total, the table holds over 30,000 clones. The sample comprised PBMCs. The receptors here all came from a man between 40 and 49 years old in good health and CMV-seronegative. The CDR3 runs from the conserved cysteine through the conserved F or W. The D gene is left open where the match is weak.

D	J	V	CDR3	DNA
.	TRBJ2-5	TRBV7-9	CASRRDPRKGQETQYF	TGTGCCAGCAGGCGGGACCCACGGAAAGGGCAAGAGACCCAGTACTTC
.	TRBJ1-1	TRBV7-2	CASSGARNTEAFF	TGTGCCAGCAGTGGGGCCAGAAACACTGAAGCTTTCTTT
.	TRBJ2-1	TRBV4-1	CASSQDGASPVNEQFF	TGCGCCAGCAGCCAAGATGGTGCTTCCCCAGTCAATGAGCAGTTCTTC
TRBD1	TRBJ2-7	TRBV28	CASSLPGTGDYEQYF	TGTGCCAGCAGCCTCCCCGGGACAGGGGACTACGAGCAGTACTTC
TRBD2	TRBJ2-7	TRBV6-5	CASSYSSGSSYEQYF	TGTGCCAGCAGTTACTCAAGCGGGAGCTCCTACGAGCAGTACTTC
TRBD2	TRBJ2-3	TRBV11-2	CASSPRLAGGPTHKNTQYF	TGTGCCAGCAGCCCGAGACTAGCGGGAGGCCCTACCCACAAGAATACGCAGTATTTT
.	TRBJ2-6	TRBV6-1	CASSEGSGANVLTF	TGTGCCAGCAGTGAAGGGAGTGGGGCCAACGTCCTGACTTTC
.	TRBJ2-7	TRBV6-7	CASRDSYEQYF	TGTGCCAGCAGGGACAGCTACGAGCAGTACTTC
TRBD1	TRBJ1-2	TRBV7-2	CASSPGTGESYGYTF	TGTGCCAGCAGCCCCGGGACAGGGGAGAGCTATGGCTACACCTTC
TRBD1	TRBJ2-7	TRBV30	CAWSVQGSSYEQYF	TGTGCCTGGAGTGTACAGGGGAGCTCCTACGAGCAGTACTTC
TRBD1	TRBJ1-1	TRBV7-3	CASSLATGGLTEAFF	TGTGCCAGCAGCTTGGCTACAGGGGGCCTCACTGAAGCTTTCTTT
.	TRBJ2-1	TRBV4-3	CASSQVMGDNEQFF	TGCGCCAGCAGCCAAGTTATGGGAGACAATGAGCAGTTCTTC